This passage covers 22 T cell receptor beta chains from one sample sequenced in a study of shared clonotypes between healthy human individuals. The assay was immunoSEQ multiplex PCR, and TCRdb's table has in-frame clones only and misses some. Here the sample spans more than 2,000,000 clones, roughly nine tenths being singletons. The sequenced sample was naive CD4+ T cells sorted from blood. Subset described: CD45RA+ positively selected. Receptors originate from a man aged 18 to 30 in good health.

This chain links TRBV2 with TRBJ1-6, with a weak D call TRBD1 (6 bases). This CDR3 has 17 residues. From germline, CDR1 is SNHLY and CDR2 FYNNEI. Deletions cut 10 bases from V and 0 bases from J, with 19 bases between. CDR3 nucleotide sequence: TGTGCCAACACGATAGGACAGCCAAGCTCCTATAATTCACCCCTCCACTTT. It translates to CANTIGQPSSYNSPLHF.

This chain joins TRBV5-1 and TRBJ2-5, with 7 nucleotides matching TRBD2. TRBJ2-7 matches the DNA end more closely, so the J call is doubtful. CDR1 and CDR2 (germline): SGHRS, YFSETQ. CDR3 length: 16 residues. Written as DNA, the CDR3 is TGCGCCAGCCGTCCCACCCCGGGGAGGGCCTTCGACGAGCAGTACTTC. It yields the protein CASRPTPGRAFDEQYF.

V usage is TRBV2 and J usage is TRBJ1-2; TRBD1 matches 7 bases. The CDR3 extends over 14 amino acids. The V gene end was trimmed by 10 bases and the J gene end by 8 bases; junction bases not matched to a gene: 16. The germline CDR1 and CDR2 sequences are SNHLY and FYNNEI. CDR3 amino acids: CATQGTAPLGGYTF. The CDR3 bases are TGTGCCACCCAAGGGACAGCCCCTCTGGGGGGCTACACCTTC.

Of note for this clone: An end of the junction does not agree with germline; a read error may underlie this. The DNA of the CDR3 is TGTGCCAGCCGTGAAGGTTCTAACTATGGCTACACCTTC. This sequence encodes CASREGSNYGYTF. This chain connects TRBV6-1 to TRBJ1-2; D is undetermined. Germline-derived CDR1 and CDR2 are MNHNS and SASEGT. The CDR3 is 13 residues long.

V gene TRBV11-2 combines with J gene TRBJ1-2; TRBD1 might be the D (5 bases). V was cut by 5 bases and J by 4 bases, with 11 bases left in between. The CDR3 consists of 13 residues. Germline CDR1 and CDR2: SGHAT and FQNNGV. In DNA form, the CDR3 reads TGTGCCAGCAGCCCCGACAGAACCTATGGCTACACCTTC. Amino acid sequence: CASSPDRTYGYTF.

Only one count was recorded for this clone. The chain uses TRBV10-3 and TRBJ2-5; D unclear. The last part of the DNA fits TRBJ2-7 better; the J call may be wrong. This CDR3 has 13 residues. Per the germline V gene, CDR1 is ENHRY and CDR2 is SYGVKD. The CDR3 spells CAISVSRDYEQYF. CDR3 nucleotides: TGTGCCATCAGTGTCAGCAGAGACTACGAGCAGTACTTC.

The chain carries TRBV6-5 and TRBJ2-7, with a weak D call TRBD1 (5 bases). With 6 bases removed from V and 0 bases from J, the gap between germline ends came to 15 bases. The CDR3 has 15 amino acids. Germline V CDR1 and CDR2: MNHEY, SVGAGI. CDR3 coding DNA: TGTGCCAGCAGCATACTGCAGGGAAGCTCCTACGAGCAGTACTTC. Its translation: CASSILQGSSYEQYF.

A word on this clone: The same CDR3 can be traced to other DNA sequences in this sample. The V call is TRBV27, the J call TRBJ2-2; 9 nucleotides line up with TRBD1. The germline CDR1 and CDR2 sequences are MNHEY and SMNVEV (reference sequence). Unmatched junction bases numbered 0, after V lost 2 bases and J lost 5 bases. This CDR3 is 14 amino acids long. Here the CDR3 DNA reads TGTGCCAGCAGTTTAGGGACAGGGACCGGGGAGCTGTTTTTT. Protein product: CASSLGTGTGELFF.

The V call is TRBV5-1, the J call TRBJ2-7; 7 bases agree with TRBD1. With V trimmed by 4 bases and J by 1 base, 17 bases remained unmatched. The germline V gene has CDR1 SGHRS and CDR2 YFSETQ. This CDR3 contains 18 residues. The CDR3 DNA reads as TGCGCCAGCAGCCCGGAGACAGGGTGGGGGATCAATTCCTACGAGCAGTACTTC. It translates to CASSPETGWGINSYEQYF. Variable domain in full (rest from reference TRBV5-1 and TRBJ2-7): KAGVTQTPRYLIKTRGQQVTLSCSPISGHRSVSWYQQTPGQGLQFLFEYFSETQRNKGNFPGRFSGRQFSNSRSEMNVSTLELGDSALYLCASSPETGWGINSYEQYFGPGTRLTVT.

V is TRBV7-6 and J is TRBJ2-7, with 10 bases aligning to TRBD2. V was clipped by 0 bases and J by 3 bases; unmatched bases: 2. CDR3 length: 15 amino acids. Germline CDR1 SGHVS, CDR2 FNYEAQ. The CDR3 nucleotides read TGTGCCAGCAGCTTAGCTAGCGGGGGGAACTACGAGCAGTACTTC. It specifies CASSLASGGNYEQYF.

The chain recombines TRBV28 with TRBJ1-5; D is undetermined. Germline values: CDR1 MDHEN, CDR2 SYDVKM. The CDR3 sequence is 11 residues long. The V gene lost 6 bases and the J gene lost 9 bases, with 9 bases spanning the gap. The CDR3 nucleotides are TGTGCCAGCAGCTCAATCGGGCCCCAGCATTTT. Amino acid sequence: CASSSIGPQHF.

The chain recombines TRBV4-3 with TRBJ1-4, with TRBD1 identical over 10 bases. CDR1 and CDR2 from the germline V gene are LGHNA and YSLEER. Trimming removed 1 base from V and 0 bases from J; junction bases left unmatched: 8. The CDR3 sequence is 19 residues long. The CDR3 here is CASSQGFRDRGATNEKLFF. The CDR3 DNA is TGCGCCAGCAGCCAAGGTTTTCGGGACAGGGGTGCAACTAATGAAAAACTGTTTTTT.

The chain combines TRBV5-1 with TRBJ2-6, with D perhaps matching TRBD2 (5 bases). CDR1 is SGHRS and CDR2 is YFSETQ in the germline V gene. This CDR3 is built from 16 residues. The V end was cut by 6 bases, the J end by 0 bases, with 13 bases between. In DNA, the CDR3 is TGCGCCAGCACCGCGGGCCCGCTCTCTGGGGCCAACGTCCTGACTTTC. Encoded protein: CASTAGPLSGANVLTF.

The gene calls are TRBV15 and TRBJ1-2; D is perhaps TRBD1 (5 bases). This CDR3 has 14 amino acids. Germline V lookup: CDR1 LNHNV, CDR2 YYDKDF (reference sequence). The ends were cut back, 0 bases at V and 7 bases at J, with 12 bases in the middle. The CDR3 sequence: CATSRDSQAFGYTF. The CDR3 DNA follows: TGTGCCACCAGCAGAGATTCACAGGCCTTTGGCTACACCTTC. The full variable domain, in which reference TRBV15 and TRBJ1-2 provide the parts outside the CDR3, is DAMVIQNPRYQVTQFGKPVTLSCSQTLNHNVMYWYQQKSSQAPKLLFHYYDKDFNNEADTPDNFQSRRPNTSFCFLDIRSPGLGDTAMYLCATSRDSQAFGYTFGSGTRLTVV.

This clone was detected only once. Different DNA sequences within this sample yield the same CDR3. As DNA, the CDR3 is TGCGCCAGCAGCTTCGACAGGGGGGGCACTGAAGCTTTCTTT. Residues: CASSFDRGGTEAFF. The chain carries TRBV5-1 and TRBJ1-1; 9 bases map to TRBD1. Germline loops: CDR1 SGHRS, CDR2 YFSETQ. Trimming cost V 2 bases and J 4 bases; bases outside gene matches: 3. CDR3 size: 14 residues.

Only one count was recorded for this clone. V and J are TRBV5-8 and TRBJ1-1, with a possible D match to TRBD1 (5 bases). V gave up 0 bases and J gave up 4 bases, with 7 bases separating them. The CDR3 is 13 amino acids. Germline V CDR1 and CDR2: SGHTS, YDEGEE. The CDR3 reads CASSLADSTEAFF. Written as DNA, the CDR3 is TGTGCCAGCAGCTTGGCAGACAGCACTGAAGCTTTCTTT.

As concerns this clone: Other nucleotide sequences from this sample produce the same CDR3. The chain couples TRBV5-1 to TRBJ1-2; D gene uncertain. Germline V gene data show CDR1 as SGHRS and CDR2 as YFSETQ. The ends were cut back, 0 bases at V and 8 bases at J, with 8 bases in the middle. There are 12 residues in the CDR3. Here the CDR3 reads CASSLEGSGYTF. For the CDR3, the DNA is TGCGCCAGCAGCTTGGAGGGATCCGGCTACACCTTC. The complete variable domain, with remaining parts taken from reference TRBV5-1 and TRBJ1-2, reads KAGVTQTPRYLIKTRGQQVTLSCSPISGHRSVSWYQQTPGQGLQFLFEYFSETQRNKGNFPGRFSGRQFSNSRSEMNVSTLELGDSALYLCASSLEGSGYTFGSGTRLTVV.

This clone was seen more than once but under ten times. This sample includes further DNA sequences coding for the same CDR3. The J gene is TRBJ1-2, the V gene TRBV10-3, with TRBD1 identical over 7 bases. Germline lookup yields CDR1 ENHRY and CDR2 SYGVKD. V gave up 8 bases and J gave up 4 bases; unmatched junction bases: 4. This CDR3 region has 12 residues. CDR3 sequence: CAISRQGYGYTF. The DNA of the CDR3 is TGTGCCATCTCCCGACAGGGCTATGGCTACACCTTC.

The rearrangement links TRBV18 to TRBJ1-5; TRBD1 matches 8 bases. The CDR3 has 13 residues. Germline lookup yields CDR1 KGHSH and CDR2 LQKENI. V trimming: 6 bases; J trimming: 7 bases; junction bases outside the gene matches: 5. The CDR3, as DNA: TGTGCCAGCTCTCAGGGGGCGGACCAGCCCCAGCATTTT. It yields the protein CASSQGADQPQHF.

The chain couples TRBV23-1 to TRBJ2-3; D unresolved. TRBV23-1 is classed as an ORF, of uncertain function. Trimming took off 4 bases at V and 2 bases at J, with 7 bases between the two ends. The CDR3 extends over 13 amino acids. In nucleotides, the CDR3 is TGCGCCAGCAGTCGCCTGAACACAGATACGCAGTATTTT. Residues: CASSRLNTDTQYF.

This clone has only one observation. This sequence joins TRBV12-5 and TRBJ2-2; TRBD2 matches at 12 bases. J was trimmed by 0 bases and V by 3 bases; bases with no gene match: 5. There are 18 residues in the CDR3. Germline assignment: CDR1 LGHNT and CDR2 FRNRAP. CDR3 DNA: TGTGCTAGTGGTTTCTCTCGACTAGCGGGGGCGAACACCGGGGAGCTGTTTTTT. Its protein is CASGFSRLAGANTGELFF.

In regard to this clone: The sample has other DNA sequences that encode this CDR3 too. CDR3 DNA: TGTGCCAGCAGCTTAGGACCAGTGAACACTGAAGCTTTCTTT. Translated, it gives CASSLGPVNTEAFF. This chain connects TRBV11-2 to TRBJ1-1; D unresolved. Germline V CDR1 and CDR2: SGHAT, FQNNGV. The V gene lost 1 base and the J gene lost 0 bases, with 6 bases spanning the gap. The CDR3 spans 14 residues.